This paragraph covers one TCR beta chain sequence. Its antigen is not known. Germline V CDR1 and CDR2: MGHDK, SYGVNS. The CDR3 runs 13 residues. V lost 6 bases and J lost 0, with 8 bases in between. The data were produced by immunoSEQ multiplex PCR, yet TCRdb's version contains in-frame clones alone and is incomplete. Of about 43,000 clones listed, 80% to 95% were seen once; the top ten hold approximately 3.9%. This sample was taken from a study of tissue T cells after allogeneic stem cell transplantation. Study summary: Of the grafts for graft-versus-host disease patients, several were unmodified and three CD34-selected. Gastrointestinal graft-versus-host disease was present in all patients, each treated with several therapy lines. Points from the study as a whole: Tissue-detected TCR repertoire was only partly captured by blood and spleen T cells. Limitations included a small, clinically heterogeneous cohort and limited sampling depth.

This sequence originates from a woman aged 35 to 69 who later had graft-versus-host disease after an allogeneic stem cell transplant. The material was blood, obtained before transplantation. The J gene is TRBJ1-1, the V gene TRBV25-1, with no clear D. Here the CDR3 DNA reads TGTGCCAGCAGCCAGACCCTGAACACTGAAGCTTTCTTT. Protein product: CASSQTLNTEAFF.